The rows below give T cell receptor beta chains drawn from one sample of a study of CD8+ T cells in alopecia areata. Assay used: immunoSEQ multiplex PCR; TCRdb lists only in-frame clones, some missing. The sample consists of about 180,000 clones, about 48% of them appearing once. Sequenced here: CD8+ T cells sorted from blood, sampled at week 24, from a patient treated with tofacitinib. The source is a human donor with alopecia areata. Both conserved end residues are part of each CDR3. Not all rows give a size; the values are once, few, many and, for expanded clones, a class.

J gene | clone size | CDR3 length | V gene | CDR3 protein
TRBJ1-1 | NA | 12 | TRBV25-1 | CASSVGKTEAFF
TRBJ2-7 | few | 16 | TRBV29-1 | CSVEGLGTGNSYEQYF
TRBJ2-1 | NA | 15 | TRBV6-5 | CASSYTGLNSNEQFF
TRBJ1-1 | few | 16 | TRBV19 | CASSSLQGEAPTEAFF
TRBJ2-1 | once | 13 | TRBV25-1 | CASSDLGVDGMFF
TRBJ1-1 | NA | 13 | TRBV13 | CASGLSMNTEAFF
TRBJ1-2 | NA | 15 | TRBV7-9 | CASSLVTGSDYGYTF
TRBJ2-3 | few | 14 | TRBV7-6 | CASCRAGATDTQYF
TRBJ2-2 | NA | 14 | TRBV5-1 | CASSLTGSIMELFF
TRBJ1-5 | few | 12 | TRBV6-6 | CASSYLNQPQHF
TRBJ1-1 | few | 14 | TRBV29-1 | CSVLSDGLNTEAFF
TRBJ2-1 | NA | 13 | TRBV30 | CAWSFGLADEQFF
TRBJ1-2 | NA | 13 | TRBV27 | CASSPQGNYGYTF
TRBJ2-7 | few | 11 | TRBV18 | CASSPDYEQYF